The entry that follows covers one T cell receptor (beta chain) sequence. Its matching antigen is unknown. These data come from a study of T cells in localized non-small cell lung cancer. The CDR3 contains 14 residues. Trimming took 4 bases from V and 7 from J; bases not matched to a gene: 4. Germline loops: CDR1 SEHNR, CDR2 FQNEAQ (reference sequence). Whole-study findings and limits: A higher density of T cells in blood coincided with extended overall survival. Only one tumor region went through sequencing, so heterogeneity may still be there. Uninvolved neighboring lung showed the greatest T cell clonality, exceeding tumor. Adjacent lung exhibited a median of approximately 50 among the 100 most abundant tumor clones.

This table comes from immunoSEQ multiplex PCR, and its TCRdb copy is limited to in-frame clones, with some not included. The table shows tens of thousands of clones, with 78% occurring only once. The TCR was taken from a male donor at least 60 years old with stage II squamous cell lung carcinoma. The V call is TRBV7-9, the J call TRBJ2-1, with TRBD2 matching over 10 bases. The sample in question was peripheral blood, obtained before any cancer treatment. CDR3 sequence (DNA): TGTGCCAGCAGCTCGGGACTAGCGAGGAATGAGCAGTTCTTC. Translation: CASSSGLARNEQFF.